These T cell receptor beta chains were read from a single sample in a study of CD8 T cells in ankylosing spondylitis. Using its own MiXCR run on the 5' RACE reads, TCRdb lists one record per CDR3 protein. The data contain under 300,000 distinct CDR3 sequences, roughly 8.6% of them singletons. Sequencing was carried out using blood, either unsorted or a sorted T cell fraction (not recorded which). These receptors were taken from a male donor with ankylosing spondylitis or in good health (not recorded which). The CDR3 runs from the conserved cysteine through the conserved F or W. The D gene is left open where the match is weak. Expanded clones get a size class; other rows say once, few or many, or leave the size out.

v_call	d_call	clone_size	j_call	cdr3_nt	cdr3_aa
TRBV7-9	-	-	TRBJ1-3	TGTGCCAGCAGCCACCTCGGAAAATCTGGAAACACCATATATTTT	CASSHLGKSGNTIYF
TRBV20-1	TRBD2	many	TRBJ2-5	TGCAGTGCATCGACTAGCGAGCGAGAGACCCAGTACTTC	CSASTSERETQYF
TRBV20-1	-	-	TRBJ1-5	TGCAGTGCTAGTCCCCGGGCCCTAAATGGGGCCCAGCATTTT	CSASPRALNGAQHF
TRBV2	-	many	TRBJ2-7	TGTGCCAGCAGTATCGCGTTATACTCCTACGAGCAGTACTTC	CASSIALYSYEQYF
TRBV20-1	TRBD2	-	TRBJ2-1	TGCAGTGCTGCCGGGACTAGGTCCTACAATGAGCAGTTCTTC	CSAAGTRSYNEQFF
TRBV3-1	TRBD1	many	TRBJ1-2	TGTGCCAGCAGCCGAAGGGGACAGGGAAATTTCGGCTACACCTTC	CASSRRGQGNFGYTF
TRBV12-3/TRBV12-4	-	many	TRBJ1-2	TGTGCCAGCAGTTTGGGGTCACTCTATGGCTACACCTTC	CASSLGSLYGYTF
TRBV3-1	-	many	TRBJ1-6	TGTGCCAGCAGCCAAGCGGGACCTGCTAACGGTTCACCCCTCCACTTT	CASSQAGPANGSPLHF
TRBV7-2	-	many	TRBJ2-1	TGTGCCAGCAGCTTAGTAGGGGGGGATTACAATGAGCAGTTCTTC	CASSLVGGDYNEQFF
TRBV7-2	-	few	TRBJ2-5	TGTGCCAGCAGCATGGGGACGGAGAAGACCCAGTACTTC	CASSMGTEKTQYF
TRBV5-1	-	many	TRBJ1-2	TGCGCCAGCAGCTTGGAAGGGGGGAGTGCGAATGGCTACACCTTC	CASSLEGGSANGYTF
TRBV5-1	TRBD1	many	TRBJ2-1	TGCGCCAGCTCCTCTTCGGGACAGGGGGCGAGGTTCCCCCCGGATGAGCAGTTCTTC	CASSSSGQGARFPPDEQFF
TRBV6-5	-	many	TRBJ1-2	TGTGCCAGCAGTTACTCCGACAGAGATAACTATGGCTACACCTTC	CASSYSDRDNYGYTF
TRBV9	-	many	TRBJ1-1	TGTGCCAGCAGCGTTTCCTTGGAGAACACTGAAGCTTTCTTT	CASSVSLENTEAFF
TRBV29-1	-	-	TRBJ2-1	TGCAGCGTTGATAGACGAGGGCAGGTCTACAATGAGCAGTTCTTC	CSVDRRGQVYNEQFF
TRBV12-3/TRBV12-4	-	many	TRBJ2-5	TGTGCCAGCAGACCAGGACGGCAAGAGACCCAGTACTTC	CASRPGRQETQYF
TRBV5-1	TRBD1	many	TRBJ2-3	TGCGCCAGCAGCCCGGACCCAACTCGACAGGGTCCGCAGTATTTT	CASSPDPTRQGPQYF
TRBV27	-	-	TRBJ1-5	TGTGCCAGCAGTTTCTCGCCGTGGCAGCCCCAGCATTTT	CASSFSPWQPQHF
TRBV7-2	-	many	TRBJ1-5	TGTGCCAGCAGCTGGGGGGCCATAGCAAATCAGCCCCAGCATTTT	CASSWGAIANQPQHF
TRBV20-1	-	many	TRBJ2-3	TGCAGTGCTTCGAGGACTGCGGCCGGGACAGATACGCAGTATTTT	CSASRTAAGTDTQYF
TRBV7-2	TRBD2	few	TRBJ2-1	TGTGCCAGCAGCCCGAGCGGGGACCCCTACAATGAGCAGTTCTTC	CASSPSGDPYNEQFF
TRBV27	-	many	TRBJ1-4	TGTGCCAGCAGCGAGGAGGGGGGGAATGATGAAAAACTGTTTTTT	CASSEEGGNDEKLFF
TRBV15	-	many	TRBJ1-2	TGTGCCACCAGCACTACATCGAACTATGGCTACACCTTC	CATSTTSNYGYTF
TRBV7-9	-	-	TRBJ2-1	TGTGCCAGCACCGCGCCGGGTCGCGGTGAGCAGTTCTTC	CASTAPGRGEQFF
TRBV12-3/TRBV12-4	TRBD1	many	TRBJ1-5	TGTGCCAGCAGCCAAATGGTTCCGGGACAGAGCTATTCGGGCAATCAGCCCCAGCATTTT	CASSQMVPGQSYSGNQPQHF
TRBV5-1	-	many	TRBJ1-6	TGCGCCAGCAGCTCGGACGGTACTTCACCCCTCCACTTT	CASSSDGTSPLHF
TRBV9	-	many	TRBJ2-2	TGTGCCAGCAGCGTAGTTGTGGGGTCCACCGGGGAGCTGTTTTTT	CASSVVVGSTGELFF
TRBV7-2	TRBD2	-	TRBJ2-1	TGTGCCAGCAGCCAGACTAGCGGGGGGGCCTACAATGAGCAGTTCTTC	CASSQTSGGAYNEQFF
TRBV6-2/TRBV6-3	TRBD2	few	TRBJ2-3	TGTGCCAGCAGTTCACGACTAGCGGGGTCTACAGATACGCAGTATTTT	CASSSRLAGSTDTQYF
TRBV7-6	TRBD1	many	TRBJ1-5	TGTGCCAGCAGCTCTGCGAGGGCAGGGGGTGGTCAGCCCCAGCATTTT	CASSSARAGGGQPQHF
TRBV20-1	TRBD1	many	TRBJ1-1	TGCAGTGCTACCACCCTACAGGGGGCAGGGAACACTGAAGCTTTCTTT	CSATTLQGAGNTEAFF
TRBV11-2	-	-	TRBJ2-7	TGTGCCAGCAGCTTCAGGTTAAGTCCTGACAACGAGCAGTACTTC	CASSFRLSPDNEQYF
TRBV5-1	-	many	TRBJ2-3	TGCGCCAGCAGCTTAAATGCGGGCACAGATACGCAGTATTTT	CASSLNAGTDTQYF
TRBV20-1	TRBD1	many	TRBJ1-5	TGCAGTGCTTCTCGTTCGGGACAGGGAGTTTCTCAGCCCCAGCATTTT	CSASRSGQGVSQPQHF
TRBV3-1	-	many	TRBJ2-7	TGTGCCAGCAGCCAACAGACAGGATACGAGCAGTACTTC	CASSQQTGYEQYF
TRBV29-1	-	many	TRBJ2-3	TGCAGCGTTGGCGCTGGGACGGATACGCAGTATTTT	CSVGAGTDTQYF
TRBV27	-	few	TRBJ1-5	TGTGCCAGCAGTTCCCTAGGAGGCAGGGGAGGCAATCAGCCCCAGCATTTT	CASSSLGGRGGNQPQHF
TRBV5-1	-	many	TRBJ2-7	TGCGCCAGCAGCTTCACCCCGGGAGAAGCTAGCGAGCAGTACTTC	CASSFTPGEASEQYF
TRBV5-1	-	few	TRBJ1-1	TGCGCCAGCACTGCGGACAACTTGAACACTGAAGCTTTCTTT	CASTADNLNTEAFF
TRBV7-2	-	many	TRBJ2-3	TGTGCCAGCAGCCTACCGGTGGCAGATACGCAGTATTTT	CASSLPVADTQYF
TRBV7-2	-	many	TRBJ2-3	TGTGCCAGCAGTCAGACCTACACAGATACGCAGTATTTT	CASSQTYTDTQYF
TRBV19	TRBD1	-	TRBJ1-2	TGTGCCAGTAGTTCCAGACAGGGGGCTGACTATGGCTACACCTTC	CASSSRQGADYGYTF
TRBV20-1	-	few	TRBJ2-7	TGCAGTGCTTGGAGGGGAGGCGTCAGTGAGCAGTACTTC	CSAWRGGVSEQYF
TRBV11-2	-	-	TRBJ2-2	TGTGCCAGCAGCGATCACGGACAGCGGACCGGGGAGCTGTTTTTT	CASSDHGQRTGELFF
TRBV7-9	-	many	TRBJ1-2	TGTGCCAGCAGCTCTTCAAGGGACATCAACTATGGCTACACCTTC	CASSSSRDINYGYTF
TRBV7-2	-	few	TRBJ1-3	TGTGCCAGCAGTCCCCTCCCGGGGGAAGGCTCGGTCACCATATATTTT	CASSPLPGEGSVTIYF
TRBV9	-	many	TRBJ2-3	TGTGCCAGCAGCGTAGCTGGGTGGGGGGGCCAGGATACGCAGTATTTT	CASSVAGWGGQDTQYF
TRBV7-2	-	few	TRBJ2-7	TGTGCCAGCAGGGGTTGGTACGAGCAGTACTTC	CASRGWYEQYF
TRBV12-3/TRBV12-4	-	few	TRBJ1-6	TGTGCCAGCAGTTTTGGGTTAAATGGTTCACCCCTCCACTTT	CASSFGLNGSPLHF
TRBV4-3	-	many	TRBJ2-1	TGCGCCAGCAGCCAAGATTCTTCCATGAATGAGCAGTTCTTC	CASSQDSSMNEQFF
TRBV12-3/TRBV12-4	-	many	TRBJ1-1	TGTGCCAGCACCCGGACACCCACTGAAGCTTTCTTT	CASTRTPTEAFF
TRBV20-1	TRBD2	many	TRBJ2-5	TGCAGTGCTAGCCTAGCGGGAGGGCCAGAGACCCAGTACTTC	CSASLAGGPETQYF